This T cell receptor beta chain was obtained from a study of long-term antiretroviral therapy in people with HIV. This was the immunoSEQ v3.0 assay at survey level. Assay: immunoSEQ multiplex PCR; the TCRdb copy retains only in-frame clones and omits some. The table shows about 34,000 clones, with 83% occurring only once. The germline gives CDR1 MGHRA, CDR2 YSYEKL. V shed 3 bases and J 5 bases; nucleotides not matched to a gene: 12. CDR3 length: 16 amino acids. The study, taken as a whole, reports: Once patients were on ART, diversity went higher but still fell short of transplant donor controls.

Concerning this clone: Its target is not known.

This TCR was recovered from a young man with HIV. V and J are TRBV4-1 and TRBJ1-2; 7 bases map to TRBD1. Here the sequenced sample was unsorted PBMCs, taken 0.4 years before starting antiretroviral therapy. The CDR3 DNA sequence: TGCGCCAGCAGCCACCTAGAGGGGGCCCGCAATTATGGCTACACCTTC. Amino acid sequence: CASSHLEGARNYGYTF.